This TCR beta chain was recovered during a study of shared clonotypes between healthy human individuals. Study-wide results and limits: The study's rarefaction showed incomplete sorted-subset sequencing despite large depth.

Positively selected for CCR7, the CD45RO-negative cells used as naive CD8 cells excluded terminally differentiated effector memory CD45RA+ cells. The CDR3 has 15 residues. V lost 2 bases to trimming and J lost 1 base; unmatched junction nucleotides: 3. The V gene's germline CDR1 is MNHEY and CDR2 SMNVEV (reference sequence). The table lists this clone with a count of one. Its matching antigen is unknown. Splitting of each subset's genomic DNA was done evenly across several immunoSEQ plates. Libraries were prepared by immunoSEQ multiplex PCR; TCRdb keeps only in-frame clonotypes and omits some of them. The sample records under 2,000,000 clones, approximately 94% being singletons.

The V call is TRBV27, the J call TRBJ1-1, with 8 bases that match TRBD1. Sample: naive CD8+ T cells sorted from blood. The receptor was isolated from a young man in good health. CDR3 DNA sequence: TGTGCCAGCAGTTTAGTAGGACAGGGGAACACTGAAGCTTTCTTT. Translation gives CASSLVGQGNTEAFF.